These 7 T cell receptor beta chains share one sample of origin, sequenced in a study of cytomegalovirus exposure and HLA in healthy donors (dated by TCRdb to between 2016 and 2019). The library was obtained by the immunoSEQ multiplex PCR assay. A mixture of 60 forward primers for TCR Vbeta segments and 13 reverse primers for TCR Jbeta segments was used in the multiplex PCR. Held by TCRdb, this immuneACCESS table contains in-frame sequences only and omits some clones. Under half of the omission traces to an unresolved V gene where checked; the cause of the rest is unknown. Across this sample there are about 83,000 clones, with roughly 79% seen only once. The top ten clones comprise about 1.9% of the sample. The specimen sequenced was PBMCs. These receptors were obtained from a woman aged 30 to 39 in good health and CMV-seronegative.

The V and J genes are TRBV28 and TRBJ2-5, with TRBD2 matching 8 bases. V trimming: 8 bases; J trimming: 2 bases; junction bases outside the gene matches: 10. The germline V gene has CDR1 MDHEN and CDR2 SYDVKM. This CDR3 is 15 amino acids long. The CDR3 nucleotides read TGTGCCAGCGCCCTTGCGGCTAGCGGGCAAGAGACCCAGTACTTC. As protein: CASALAASGQETQYF.

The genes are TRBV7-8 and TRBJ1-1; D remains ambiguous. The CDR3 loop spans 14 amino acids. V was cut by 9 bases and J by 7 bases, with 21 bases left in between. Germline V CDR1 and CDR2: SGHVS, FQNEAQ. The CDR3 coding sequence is TGTGCCAGTAGCACGACCTGGGCCCCAAATGAAGCTTTCTTT. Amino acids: CASSTTWAPNEAFF.

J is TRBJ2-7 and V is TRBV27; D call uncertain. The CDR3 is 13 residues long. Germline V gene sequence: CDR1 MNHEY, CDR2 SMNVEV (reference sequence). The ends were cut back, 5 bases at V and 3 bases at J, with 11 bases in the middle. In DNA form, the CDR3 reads TGTGCCAGCAGTGCGACTGTGCACTACGAGCAGTACTTC. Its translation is CASSATVHYEQYF.

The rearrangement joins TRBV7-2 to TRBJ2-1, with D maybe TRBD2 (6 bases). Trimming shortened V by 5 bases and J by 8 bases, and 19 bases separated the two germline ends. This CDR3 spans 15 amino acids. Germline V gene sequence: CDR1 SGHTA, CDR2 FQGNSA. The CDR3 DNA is TGTGCCAGCAGCCCGCCGGGACTCGGTTTCGATGAGCAGTTCTTC. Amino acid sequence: CASSPPGLGFDEQFF. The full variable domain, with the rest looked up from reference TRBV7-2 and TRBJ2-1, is GAGVSQSPSNKVTEKGKDVELRCDPISGHTALYWYRQSLGQGLEFLIYFQGNSAPDKSGLPSDRFSAERTGGSVSTLTIQRTQQEDSAVYLCASSPPGLGFDEQFFGPGTRLTVL.

The CDR3 DNA follows: TGTGCCAGCAGCTTAGGGTGGGCAGGAGAGACCCAGTACTTC. It is translated as CASSLGWAGETQYF. V and J are TRBV7-9 and TRBJ2-5; D is unresolved. The germline V gene has CDR1 SEHNR and CDR2 FQNEAQ (reference sequence). This CDR3 is built from 14 residues. V dropped 1 base and J dropped 4 bases, with 10 bases sitting between them.

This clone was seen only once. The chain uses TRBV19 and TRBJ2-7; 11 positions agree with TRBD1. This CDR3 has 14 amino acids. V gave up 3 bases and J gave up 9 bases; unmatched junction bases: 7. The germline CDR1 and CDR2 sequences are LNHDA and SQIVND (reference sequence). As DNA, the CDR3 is TGTGCCAGTAGTATCCGCGGACAGGGGGCTGTGCAGTACTTC. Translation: CASSIRGQGAVQYF.

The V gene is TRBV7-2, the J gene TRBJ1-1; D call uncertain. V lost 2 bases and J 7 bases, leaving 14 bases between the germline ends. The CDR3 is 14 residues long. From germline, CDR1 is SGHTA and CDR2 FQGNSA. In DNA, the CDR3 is TGTGCCAGCAGCTTACTACCCCCCCCCTTTGAAGCTTTCTTT. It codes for CASSLLPPPFEAFF. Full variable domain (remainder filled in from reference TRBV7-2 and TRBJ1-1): GAGVSQSPSNKVTEKGKDVELRCDPISGHTALYWYRQSLGQGLEFLIYFQGNSAPDKSGLPSDRFSAERTGGSVSTLTIQRTQQEDSAVYLCASSLLPPPFEAFFGQGTRLTVV.